This paragraph reports one T cell receptor (beta chain). The germline V and J ends were trimmed by 5 bases and 8 bases, with 9 bases remaining between them. This CDR3 has 11 residues. These data originate in a study of blood T cell repertoires in COVID-19. In the source study's methods: Estimation of nucleated cell counts was performed using reference gene primer amplification. Profiling relied on immunoSEQ multiplex PCR, and the TCRdb table lists in-frame clones only, not all of them. V and J calls and clone size are given by that table; D and trimming were obtained from the DNA. The sample carries 150,000 to 200,000 clones, 80% to 85% recorded once.

Source material: peripheral blood. The origin of this receptor is a human donor with acute or convalescent COVID-19. The donor label of this sample is uncertain. The chain is built from TRBV12-3 or TRBV12-4 and TRBJ1-2; D unclear. The CDR3 DNA follows: TGTGCCAGCAGTGTCCGAGGAGGCTACACCTTC. Residues: CASSVRGGYTF.